This T cell receptor (beta chain) was identified during a study of T cells in localized non-small cell lung cancer. This clone was recorded only once. Its antigen is not known. General study results and limits: Appearances in adjacent lung were noted for a median approximately 58 of the top 100 tumor clones. The study found T cell clonality highest in uninvolved adjacent lung, above tumor. Heterogeneity remains possible, as sequencing covered one tumor region only.

Assay: immunoSEQ multiplex PCR; the TCRdb copy retains only in-frame clones and omits some. The sample gives around 36,000 clones, approximately 81% of which show up once; approximately 7.4% is in the top ten. This CDR3 has 14 amino acids. V was shortened by 6 bases and J by 6 bases, with 18 bases between the two germline ends. Germline CDR1 SGHTA, CDR2 FQGNSA. V usage is TRBV7-2 and J usage is TRBJ2-7, with D possibly matching TRBD1 (5 bases). The sequencing used peripheral blood mononuclear cells, collected before any cancer treatment. This sequence was found in a male donor at least 60 years old with stage II lung adenocarcinoma. CDR3 region: CASRMTVGPLEQYF. For the CDR3, the DNA is TGTGCCAGCAGGATGACAGTGGGCCCTCTCGAGCAGTACTTC. The full variable domain, with the rest looked up from reference TRBV7-2 and TRBJ2-7, is GAGVSQSPSNKVTEKGKDVELRCDPISGHTALYWYRQSLGQGLEFLIYFQGNSAPDKSGLPSDRFSAERTGGSVSTLTIQRTQQEDSAVYLCASRMTVGPLEQYFGPGTRLTVT.